The next 25 T cell receptor beta chains were all read from a single sample in a study of cytomegalovirus exposure and HLA in healthy donors (dated by TCRdb to 2016 to 2017). The library was obtained by the immunoSEQ multiplex PCR assay. What TCRdb holds here is the immuneACCESS table cut down to in-frame rearrangements. Part of the clones is not present; checked against another copy, under half of the missing clones reflect an unresolved V gene, and the others are unexplained. Here the sample has over 200,000 clones; about 86% occur a single time. The ten top clones hold just under 3% of the sample. Source material: PBMCs. Source of these receptors: a young woman in good health and CMV-seronegative.

This chain joins TRBV29-1 and TRBJ2-4; weak D call: TRBD1 (6 bases). V was cut by 3 bases and J by 5 bases, with 11 bases left in between. Germline V CDR1 and CDR2: SQVTM, ANQGSEA. CDR3 length equals 13 residues. CDR3 coding DNA: TGCAGCGTTGAGGTGGGGGCAGAAAACATTCAGTACTTC. This codes for CSVEVGAENIQYF.

In its sample, this clone was seen once. An end of the junction does not agree with germline; a read error may underlie this. The rearrangement uses TRBV19 and TRBJ2-3; 10 bases are a match to TRBD1. This CDR3 spans 15 amino acids. CDR1 and CDR2 (germline): LNHDA, SQIVND (reference sequence). The CDR3 sequence is CASSLETGGADTQYF. The CDR3 DNA follows: TGTGCCAGTAGTTTAGAGACAGGGGGCGCAGATACGCAGTATTTT.

This chain joins TRBV2 and TRBJ1-1; tentatively, D is TRBD1 (6 bases). The CDR3 covers 17 residues. CDR1 and CDR2 (germline): SNHLY, FYNNEI. The ends were cut back, 0 bases at V and 3 bases at J, with 17 bases in the middle. The CDR3 protein is CASSEALLSQGDTEAFF. Here the CDR3 DNA reads TGTGCCAGCAGTGAAGCGCTCTTATCACAGGGTGACACTGAAGCTTTCTTT.

The V gene is TRBV27, the J gene TRBJ2-7; TRBD1 aligns across 7 bases. This CDR3 contains 16 residues. Per the germline V gene, CDR1 is MNHEY and CDR2 is SMNVEV (reference sequence). J gave up 4 bases and V 0 bases, and 9 bases lay outside the gene matches. The CDR3 spells CASSLSSTGRGYEQYF. CDR3 bases: TGTGCCAGCAGTTTATCTTCGACAGGGAGAGGGTACGAGCAGTACTTC.

The V gene is TRBV7-2, the J gene TRBJ2-7, with 10 bases matching TRBD2. Germline CDR1 and CDR2: SGHTA and FQGNSA. This CDR3 has 16 residues. J gave up 5 bases and V 5 bases, and 12 bases lay outside the gene matches. The CDR3 DNA reads as TGTGCCAGCAGCCGAGTCCTAGCGGGAGCGAAAGACGAGCAGTACTTC. Encoded protein: CASSRVLAGAKDEQYF.

V and J are TRBV6-5 and TRBJ1-2, with no clear D. V shed 2 bases and J shed 4 bases, with 8 bases lying between them. The CDR3 sequence is 13 residues long. In germline, CDR1 is MNHEY, CDR2 SVGAGI. In DNA form, the CDR3 reads TGTGCCAGCAGTTACGGCCGGGGCTATGGCTACACCTTC. Its protein is CASSYGRGYGYTF.

V gene TRBV6-1 combines with J gene TRBJ2-7, with D perhaps matching TRBD2 (5 bases). Germline V gene data show CDR1 as MNHNS and CDR2 as SASEGT. CDR3 size: 18 residues. Trimming took 0 bases from V and 2 from J, leaving 20 bases between them. The CDR3: CASSEATVSRGRAYEQYF. The CDR3, as DNA: TGTGCCAGCAGTGAAGCGACGGTCTCAAGAGGGCGCGCCTACGAGCAGTACTTC.

In its sample, this clone was seen once. The rearrangement uses TRBV28 and TRBJ1-1, with no clear D. The CDR3 loop spans 14 amino acids. Germline V lookup: CDR1 MDHEN, CDR2 SYDVKM. With 3 bases removed from V and 6 bases from J, the gap between germline ends came to 14 bases. CDR3 sequence reads: CASSLRSNVPEAFF. The CDR3 bases are TGTGCCAGCAGTTTGAGGTCCAATGTCCCTGAAGCTTTCTTT.

The rearrangement joins TRBV4-2 to TRBJ2-7, with D possibly being TRBD1 (5 bases). The CDR3 has 15 amino acids. The germline V and J ends were trimmed by 0 bases and 0 bases, with 9 bases remaining between them. The germline V gene has CDR1 LGHNA and CDR2 YNFKEQ. In DNA, the CDR3 is TGTGCCAGCAGCCAAGAGACAGAGAGCTCCTACGAGCAGTACTTC. The encoded protein is CASSQETESSYEQYF.

The rearrangement uses TRBV19 and TRBJ2-6, with a tentative D call TRBD1 (6 bases). V lost 3 bases and J lost 2, with 8 bases in between. The germline V gene encodes CDR1 LNHDA and CDR2 SQIVND (reference sequence). This CDR3 is 15 amino acids long. Here the CDR3 reads CASSIPGAGANVLTF. The CDR3, as DNA: TGTGCCAGTAGTATTCCAGGGGCTGGGGCCAACGTCCTGACTTTC. The full variable domain, its missing parts supplied by reference TRBV19 and TRBJ2-6, is DGGITQSPKYLFRKEGQNVTLSCEQNLNHDAMYWYRQDPGQGLRLIYYSQIVNDFQKGDIAEGYSVSREKKESFPLTVTSAQKNPTAFYLCASSIPGAGANVLTFGAGSRLTVL.

The chain links TRBV7-6 to TRBJ2-1; D gene unclear. V was clipped by 5 bases and J by 0 bases, with 11 bases between them. The CDR3 runs 15 residues. From germline, CDR1 is SGHVS and CDR2 FNYEAQ. The chain's CDR3 is CASSNGWSSYNEQFF. CDR3 coding DNA: TGTGCCAGCAGCAACGGCTGGAGCTCCTACAATGAGCAGTTCTTC.

This clone was picked up one time. The chain joins TRBV10-3 to TRBJ2-1; possibly TRBD1 for D (6 bases). The CDR3 covers 16 residues. The germline gives CDR1 ENHRY, CDR2 SYGVKD. Trimming took 0 bases from V and 3 from J, leaving 12 bases between them. The CDR3 DNA sequence: TGTGCCATCAGTGAGTCGTTTGGGACAAACTACAATGAGCAGTTCTTC. Translated: CAISESFGTNYNEQFF.

This chain joins TRBV5-1 and TRBJ2-3; TRBD2 agrees at 14 bases. With 0 bases clipped from V and 4 bases from J, the junction kept 13 bases outside the gene matches. The germline V gene has CDR1 SGHRS and CDR2 YFSETQ. The CDR3 consists of 20 residues. CDR3 in DNA: TGCGCCAGCAGCTTGGTTGGGGGGGCCCGGGGACTAGCGGGAGCAGATACGCAGTATTTT. Residues: CASSLVGGARGLAGADTQYF.

The chain links TRBV9 to TRBJ2-1, with 13 positions matching TRBD2. Per germline, CDR1 SGDLS and CDR2 YYNGEE. V shed 3 bases and J 1 base; nucleotides not matched to a gene: 4. The CDR3 runs 17 residues. The CDR3 spells CASSGTSGSMSYNEQFF. DNA of the CDR3: TGTGCCAGCAGCGGGACTAGCGGGAGTATGTCCTACAATGAGCAGTTCTTC.

This chain joins TRBV28 and TRBJ2-1; D possibly corresponds to TRBD1 (6 bases). V was clipped by 5 bases and J by 4 bases, with 12 bases between them. Germline loops: CDR1 MDHEN, CDR2 SYDVKM. There are 14 residues in the CDR3. CDR3 amino acids: CASSPTGQYNEQFF. In nucleotides, the CDR3 is TGTGCCAGCAGTCCGACGGGACAATACAATGAGCAGTTCTTC.

The chain joins TRBV7-2 to TRBJ2-5, with 7 bases fitting TRBD2. CDR3 size: 16 residues. Germline V gives CDR1 SGHTA, CDR2 FQGNSA. Trimming at V came to 4 bases and at J to 5 bases, leaving 13 bases not matched to a gene. The CDR3 protein is CASSSWDGGGGETQYF. CDR3 bases: TGTGCCAGCAGCTCGTGGGATGGCGGGGGAGGGGAGACCCAGTACTTC.

V and J are TRBV28 and TRBJ2-5; TRBD2 aligns across 7 bases. Germline loops: CDR1 MDHEN, CDR2 SYDVKM. The length of the CDR3 is 15 residues. The V segment lost 7 bases and the J segment 5 bases; nucleotides outside the gene matches: 13. CDR3 sequence reads: CASTPSLAARETQYF. The CDR3 region has the DNA TGTGCCAGCACCCCTTCTCTAGCGGCAAGGGAGACCCAGTACTTC. The whole variable domain, remainder taken from reference TRBV28 and TRBJ2-5, is DVKVTQSSRYLVKRTGEKVFLECVQDMDHENMFWYRQDPGLGLRLIYFSYDVKMKEKGDIPEGYSVSREKKERFSLILESASTNQTSMYLCASTPSLAARETQYFGPGTRLLVL.

This chain joins TRBV6-1 and TRBJ1-2, with 8 bases lining up with TRBD1. Germline CDR1 reads MNHNS; CDR2 reads SASEGT. The trim removed 11 bases at V and 8 bases at J, leaving 16 bases unmatched. CDR3 length: 14 amino acids. Here the CDR3 DNA reads TGTGCCGGTGAAGGGACAGGCCTGAGATTGGGCTACACCTTC. Its translation: CAGEGTGLRLGYTF.

The chain joins TRBV27 to TRBJ1-2, with D possibly being TRBD1 (5 bases). The CDR3 sequence is 17 residues long. The V gene's germline CDR1 is MNHEY and CDR2 SMNVEV (reference sequence). The V and J ends lost 2 bases and 8 bases respectively, with 24 bases between them. CDR3 DNA sequence: TGTGCCAGCAGTTTAGTTGCTACTGGGGCGGGACTCTGGGGCTACACCTTC. It translates to CASSLVATGAGLWGYTF.

The CDR3, as DNA: TGTGCCAGCAGCGTAGGTCCCGTGGCTAGCGGGAGTGGTGATACGCAGTATTTT. It yields the protein CASSVGPVASGSGDTQYF. The chain employs TRBV9 and TRBJ2-3; 10 nucleotides line up with TRBD2. Germline CDR1 reads SGDLS; CDR2 reads YYNGEE. J was trimmed by 6 bases and V by 0 bases; bases with no gene match: 13. This CDR3 region has 18 residues.

V usage is TRBV29-1 and J usage is TRBJ1-4, with D unclear. CDR1 SQVTM and CDR2 ANQGSEA come from the germline V gene. The CDR3 has 14 residues. Trimming left V 2 bases short and J 8 bases short, with 15 bases between. The CDR3 spells CSVELAQAKEKLFF. CDR3 nucleotide sequence: TGCAGCGTTGAACTGGCGCAGGCGAAGGAAAAACTGTTTTTT.

The CDR3, as DNA: TGTGCCAGCAGTTCCTACGGACAGGCCAATGGCTACACCTTC. Encoded protein: CASSSYGQANGYTF. The chain carries TRBV27 and TRBJ1-2; 7 bases are shared with TRBD1. Germline assignment: CDR1 MNHEY and CDR2 SMNVEV (reference sequence). This CDR3 has 14 amino acids. Germline trimming cut 4 bases from V and 6 bases from J; bases unmatched to any gene: 8.

The rearrangement uses TRBV6-5 and TRBJ1-2; D perhaps matches TRBD1 (5 bases). There are 15 residues in the CDR3. Trimming took 7 bases from V and 7 from J, leaving 22 bases between them. CDR1 is MNHEY and CDR2 is SVGAGI in the germline V gene. CDR3 DNA sequence: TGTGCCAGCACCAGAAGCATGCGTGGGGCCGGTGGCTACACCTTC. Translated: CASTRSMRGAGGYTF.

The chain joins TRBV5-4 to TRBJ2-1; 12 nucleotides align to TRBD2. Germline values: CDR1 SGHNT, CDR2 YYREEE (reference sequence). V lost 0 bases to trimming and J lost 9 bases; unmatched junction nucleotides: 7. This CDR3 is 16 amino acids long. The CDR3 sequence is CASSLAPSGRASEQFF. The CDR3 nucleotides read TGTGCCAGCAGCTTGGCTCCTAGCGGGAGGGCAAGTGAGCAGTTCTTC.

This clone was found a few times. This chain joins TRBV30 and TRBJ2-7; possibly TRBD1 for D (5 bases). CDR3 length: 13 amino acids. The V gene's germline CDR1 is GTSNPN and CDR2 SVGIG (reference sequence). The V gene lost 1 base and the J gene lost 3 bases, with 10 bases spanning the gap. For the CDR3, the DNA is TGTGCCTGGAGTGACTACCAGGGCTACGAGCAGTACTTC. Translation gives CAWSDYQGYEQYF.